This passage covers 2 T cell receptor beta chains from one sample sequenced in a study of response to subunit inactivated influenza vaccine (dated by TCRdb to 2017 to 2018). The library was prepared using RT-PCR. The instrument was an Illumina HiSeq 2500. The public sequencing data were trimmed at Q25 with fastp and processed into clonotypes with MiXCR by TCRdb, which kept only in-frame beta chains. Rows are combined by CDR3 protein, so each entry shows the most common genes and DNA. Here the sample has about 830,000 distinct CDR3 sequences; about 18% occur a single time. The ten largest clones add up to around 9.9% of the sample. The sequenced sample was PBMCs from blood, obtained 4 to 6 days after vaccination. The receptors shown here come from a man in his fifties or sixties who received an inactivated influenza vaccine. Donor details come from another sample of the same person, matched by shared clones.

This clonotype was seen ten or more times. This chain uses TRBV20-1 with TRBJ2-4, with D tentatively TRBD2 (5 bases). V lost 7 bases and J 6 bases, leaving 16 bases between the germline ends. CDR3 size: 13 residues. Germline V lookup: CDR1 DFQATT, CDR2 SNEGSKA (reference sequence). CDR3 in amino acids: CSVTGKSGNIQYF. In nucleotides, the CDR3 is TGCAGTGTCACCGGGAAAAGTGGAAACATTCAGTACTTC.

This clonotype was seen many times. The J gene is TRBJ2-1, the V gene TRBV12-3 or TRBV12-4; D perhaps matches TRBD1 (6 bases). Trimming pared 3 bases from V and 7 bases from J, leaving 13 bases between. CDR3 size: 14 residues. The CDR3 reads CASSLVGTINEQFF. CDR3 sequence (DNA): TGTGCCAGCAGTTTGGTGGGGACAATTAATGAGCAGTTCTTC.